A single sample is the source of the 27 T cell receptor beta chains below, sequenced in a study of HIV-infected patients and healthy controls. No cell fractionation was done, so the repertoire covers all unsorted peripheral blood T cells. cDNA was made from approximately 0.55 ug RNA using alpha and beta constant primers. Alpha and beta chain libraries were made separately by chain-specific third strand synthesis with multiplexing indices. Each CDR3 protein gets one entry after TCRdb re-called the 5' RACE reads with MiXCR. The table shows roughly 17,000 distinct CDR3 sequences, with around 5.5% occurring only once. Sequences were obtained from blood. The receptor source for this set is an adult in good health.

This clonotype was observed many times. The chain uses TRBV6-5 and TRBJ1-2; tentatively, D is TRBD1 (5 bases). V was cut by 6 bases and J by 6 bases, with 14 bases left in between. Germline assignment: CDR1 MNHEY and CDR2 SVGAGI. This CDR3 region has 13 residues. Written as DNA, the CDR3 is TGTGCCAGCAGATCCTGGGGCAGGGATGGCTACACCTTC. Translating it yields CASRSWGRDGYTF.

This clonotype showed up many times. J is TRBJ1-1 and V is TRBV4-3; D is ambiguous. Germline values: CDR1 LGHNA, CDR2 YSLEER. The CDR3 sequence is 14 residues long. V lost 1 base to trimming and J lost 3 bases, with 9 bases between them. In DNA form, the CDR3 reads TGCGCCAGCAGCCAAGTTTATGGGGACACTGAAGCTTTCTTT. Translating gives CASSQVYGDTEAFF.

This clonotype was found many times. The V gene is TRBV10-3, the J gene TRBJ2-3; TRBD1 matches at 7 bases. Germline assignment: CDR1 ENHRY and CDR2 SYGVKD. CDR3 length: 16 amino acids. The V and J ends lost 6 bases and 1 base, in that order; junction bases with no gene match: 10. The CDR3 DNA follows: TGTGCCATCAGGTTAATACAGGGGAAGGGCACAGATACGCAGTATTTT. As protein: CAIRLIQGKGTDTQYF.

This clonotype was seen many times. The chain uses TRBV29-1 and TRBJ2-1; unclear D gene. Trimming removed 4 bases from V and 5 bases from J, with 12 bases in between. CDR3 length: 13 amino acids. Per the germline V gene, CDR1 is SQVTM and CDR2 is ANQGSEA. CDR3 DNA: TGCAGCGTTGGGCAAGGAATGAACAATGAGCAGTTCTTC. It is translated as CSVGQGMNNEQFF.

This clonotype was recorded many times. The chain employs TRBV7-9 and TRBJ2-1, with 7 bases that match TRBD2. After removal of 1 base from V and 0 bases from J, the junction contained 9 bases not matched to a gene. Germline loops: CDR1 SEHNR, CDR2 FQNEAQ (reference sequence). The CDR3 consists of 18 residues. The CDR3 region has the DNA TGTGCCAGCAGCTTAGGTGGAACTAGCGTAAGCTCCTACAATGAGCAGTTCTTC. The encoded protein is CASSLGGTSVSSYNEQFF.

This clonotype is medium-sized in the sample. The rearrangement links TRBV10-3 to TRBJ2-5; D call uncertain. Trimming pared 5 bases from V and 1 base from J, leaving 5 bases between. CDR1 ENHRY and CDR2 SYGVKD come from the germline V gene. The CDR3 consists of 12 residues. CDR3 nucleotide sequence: TGTGCCATCAGTTCTACCCAAGAGACCCAGTACTTC. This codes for CAISSTQETQYF.

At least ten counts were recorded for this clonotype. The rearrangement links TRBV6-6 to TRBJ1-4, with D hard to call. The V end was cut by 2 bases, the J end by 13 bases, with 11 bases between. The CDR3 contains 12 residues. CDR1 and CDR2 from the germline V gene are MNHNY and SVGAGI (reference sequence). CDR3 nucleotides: TGTGCCAGCAGTTACGCGGGGTCCATACTGTTTTTT. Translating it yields CASSYAGSILFF.

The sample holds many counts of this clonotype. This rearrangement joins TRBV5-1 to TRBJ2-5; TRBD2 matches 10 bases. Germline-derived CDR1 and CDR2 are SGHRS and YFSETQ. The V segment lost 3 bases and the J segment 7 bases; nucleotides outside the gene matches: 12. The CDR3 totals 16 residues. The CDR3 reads CASSSPSGGAARTQYF. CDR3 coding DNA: TGCGCCAGCAGCTCGCCTAGCGGGGGCGCCGCCAGGACCCAGTACTTC.

CDR3 sequence: CASSRGTGIGQPQHF. The DNA of the CDR3 is TGTGCCAGCAGTCGCGGGACAGGGATAGGGCAGCCCCAGCATTTT. This chain connects TRBV12-3 or TRBV12-4 to TRBJ1-5, with TRBD1 matching 9 bases. V was clipped by 5 bases and J by 7 bases; unmatched bases: 9. The CDR3 is 15 residues long.

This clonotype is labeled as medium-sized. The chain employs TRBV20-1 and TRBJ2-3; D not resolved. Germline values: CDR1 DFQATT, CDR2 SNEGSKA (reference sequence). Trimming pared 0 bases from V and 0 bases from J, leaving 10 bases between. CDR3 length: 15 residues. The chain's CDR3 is CSARDFGKSTDTQYF. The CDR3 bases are TGCAGTGCTAGAGATTTCGGAAAGAGCACAGATACGCAGTATTTT.

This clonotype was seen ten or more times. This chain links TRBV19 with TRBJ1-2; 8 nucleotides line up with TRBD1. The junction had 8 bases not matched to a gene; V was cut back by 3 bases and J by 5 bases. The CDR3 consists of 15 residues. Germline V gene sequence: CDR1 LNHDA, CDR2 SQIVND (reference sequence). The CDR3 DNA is TGTGCCAGTAGTATCCCCGGACAGGGCCAATATGGCTACACCTTC. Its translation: CASSIPGQGQYGYTF.

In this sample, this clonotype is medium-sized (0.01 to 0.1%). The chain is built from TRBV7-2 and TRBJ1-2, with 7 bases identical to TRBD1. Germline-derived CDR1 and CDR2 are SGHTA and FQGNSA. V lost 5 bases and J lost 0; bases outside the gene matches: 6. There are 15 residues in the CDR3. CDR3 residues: CASSAGTDPNYGYTF. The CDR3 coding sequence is TGTGCCAGCAGCGCCGGGACAGACCCTAACTATGGCTACACCTTC.

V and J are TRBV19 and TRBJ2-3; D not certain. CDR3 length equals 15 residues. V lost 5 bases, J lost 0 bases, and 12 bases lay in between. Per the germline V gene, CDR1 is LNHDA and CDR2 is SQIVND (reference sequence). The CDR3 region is CASSPAILSTDTQYF. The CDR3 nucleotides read TGTGCCAGTAGTCCGGCTATTCTAAGCACAGATACGCAGTATTTT.

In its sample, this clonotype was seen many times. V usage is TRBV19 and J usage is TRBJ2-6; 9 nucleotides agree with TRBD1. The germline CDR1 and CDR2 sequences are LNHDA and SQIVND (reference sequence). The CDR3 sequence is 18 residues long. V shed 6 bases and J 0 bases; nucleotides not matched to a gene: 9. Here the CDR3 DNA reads TGTGCCAGTAGCCCCGCCGGGACAGGGCCCTCTGGGGCCAACGTCCTGACTTTC. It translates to CASSPAGTGPSGANVLTF.

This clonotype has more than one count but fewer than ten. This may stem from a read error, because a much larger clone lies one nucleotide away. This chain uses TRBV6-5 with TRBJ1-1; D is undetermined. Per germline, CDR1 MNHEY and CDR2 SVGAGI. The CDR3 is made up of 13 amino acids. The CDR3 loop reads CASSPSGFTGAFF. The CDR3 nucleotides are TGTGCCAGCAGTCCGTCTGGGTTCACTGGAGCTTTCTTT.

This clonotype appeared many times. The CDR3 region is CASSPDRGDGEQYF. Here the CDR3 DNA reads TGCGCCAGCAGCCCCGACAGGGGAGACGGCGAGCAGTACTTC. V gene TRBV5-1 combines with J gene TRBJ2-7; 8 positions match TRBD1. The CDR3 runs 14 residues. J lost 6 bases, V lost 4 bases, and 9 bases had no gene match. The germline V gene encodes CDR1 SGHRS and CDR2 YFSETQ.

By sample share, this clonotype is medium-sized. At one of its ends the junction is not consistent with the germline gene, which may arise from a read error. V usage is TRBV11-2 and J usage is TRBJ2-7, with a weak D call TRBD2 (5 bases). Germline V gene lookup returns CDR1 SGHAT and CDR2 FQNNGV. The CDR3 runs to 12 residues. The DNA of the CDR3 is TGTGCCAGCACCTTAGACCGGGGCGAGCAGTACTTC. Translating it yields CASTLDRGEQYF.

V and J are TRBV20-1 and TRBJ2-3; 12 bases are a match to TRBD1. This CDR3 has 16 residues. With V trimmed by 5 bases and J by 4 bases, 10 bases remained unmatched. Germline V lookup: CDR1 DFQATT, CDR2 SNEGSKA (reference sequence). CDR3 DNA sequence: TGCAGTGCTGAACCGGGACAGGGGGCAGTCGCAGATACGCAGTATTTT. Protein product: CSAEPGQGAVADTQYF.

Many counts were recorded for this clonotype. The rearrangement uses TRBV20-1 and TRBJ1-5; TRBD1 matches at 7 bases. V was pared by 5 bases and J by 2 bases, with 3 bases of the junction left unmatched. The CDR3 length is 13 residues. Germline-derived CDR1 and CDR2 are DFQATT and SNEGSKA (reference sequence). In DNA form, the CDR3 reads TGCAGTGCTTTCGACAGGGGCAATCAGCCCCAGCATTTT. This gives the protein CSAFDRGNQPQHF.

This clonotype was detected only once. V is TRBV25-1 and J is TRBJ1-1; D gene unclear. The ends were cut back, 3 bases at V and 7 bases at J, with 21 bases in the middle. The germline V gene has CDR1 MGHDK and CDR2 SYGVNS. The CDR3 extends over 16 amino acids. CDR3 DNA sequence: TGTGCCAGCAGTGAGATCCGGGCCTCCGGCCGGGTTGAAGCTTTCTTT. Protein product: CASSEIRASGRVEAFF.

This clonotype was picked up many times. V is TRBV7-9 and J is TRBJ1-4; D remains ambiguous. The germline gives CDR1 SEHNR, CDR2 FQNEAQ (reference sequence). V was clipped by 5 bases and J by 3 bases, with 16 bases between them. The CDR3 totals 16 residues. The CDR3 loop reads CASSEIEGFANEKLFF. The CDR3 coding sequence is TGTGCCAGCAGCGAGATCGAGGGATTTGCTAATGAAAAACTGTTTTTT.

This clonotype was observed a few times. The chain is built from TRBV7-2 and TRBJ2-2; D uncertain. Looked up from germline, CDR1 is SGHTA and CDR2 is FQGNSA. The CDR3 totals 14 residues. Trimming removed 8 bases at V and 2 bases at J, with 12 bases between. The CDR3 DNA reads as TGTGCCAGCCTCGGCAGGCTAAACACCGGGGAGCTGTTTTTT. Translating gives CASLGRLNTGELFF.

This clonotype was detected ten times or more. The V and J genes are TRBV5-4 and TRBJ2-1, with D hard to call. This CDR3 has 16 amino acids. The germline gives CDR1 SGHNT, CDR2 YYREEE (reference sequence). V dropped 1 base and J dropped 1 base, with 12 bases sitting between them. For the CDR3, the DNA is TGTGCCAGCAGCTTGCCCCAAAAGGGATCCTACAATGAGCAGTTCTTC. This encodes CASSLPQKGSYNEQFF.

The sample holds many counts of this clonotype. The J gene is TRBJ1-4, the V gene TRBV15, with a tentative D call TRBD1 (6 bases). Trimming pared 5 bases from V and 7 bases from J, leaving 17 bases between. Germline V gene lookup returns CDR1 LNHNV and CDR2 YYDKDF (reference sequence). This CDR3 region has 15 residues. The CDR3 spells CATSWTAGGGEKLFF. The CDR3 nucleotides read TGTGCCACCAGCTGGACAGCCGGAGGCGGTGAAAAACTGTTTTTT. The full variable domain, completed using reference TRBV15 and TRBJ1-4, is DAMVIQNPRYQVTQFGKPVTLSCSQTLNHNVMYWYQQKSSQAPKLLFHYYDKDFNNEADTPDNFQSRRPNTSFCFLDIRSPGLGDTAMYLCATSWTAGGGEKLFFGSGTQLSVL.

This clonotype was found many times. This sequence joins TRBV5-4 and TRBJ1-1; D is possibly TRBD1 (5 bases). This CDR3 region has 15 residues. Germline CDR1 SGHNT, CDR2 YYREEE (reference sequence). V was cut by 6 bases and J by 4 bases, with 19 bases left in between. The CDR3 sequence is CASTIAGKGGTEAFF. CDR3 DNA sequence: TGTGCCAGCACCATAGCAGGGAAGGGCGGCACTGAAGCTTTCTTT.

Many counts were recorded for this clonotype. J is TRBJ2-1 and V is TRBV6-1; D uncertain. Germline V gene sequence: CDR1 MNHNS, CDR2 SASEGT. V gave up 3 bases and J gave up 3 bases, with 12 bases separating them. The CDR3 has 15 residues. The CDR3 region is CASSDGSSNYNEQFF. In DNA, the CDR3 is TGTGCCAGCAGTGATGGCAGTTCTAACTACAATGAGCAGTTCTTC.

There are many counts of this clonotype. CDR3 sequence: CASSEWNLARMNTEAFF. DNA for the CDR3: TGTGCCAGCAGTGAATGGAATCTTGCAAGGATGAACACTGAAGCTTTCTTT. This chain links TRBV2 with TRBJ1-1; D call uncertain. CDR3 length equals 17 residues. Germline CDR1 reads SNHLY; CDR2 reads FYNNEI. V was cut by 2 bases and J by 0 bases, with 16 bases left in between.